These 26 T cell receptor beta chains share one sample of origin, sequenced in a study of blood T cell repertoires in COVID-19. Only in-frame clones appear in the TCRdb table, and some are missing; sequencing was by immunoSEQ multiplex PCR. This repertoire shows 330,000 or so clones, around 90% found once; its top ten account for roughly 8.9%. Sequenced input: peripheral blood. Source of these receptors: a man aged 30 to 45 with COVID-19, enrolled during active disease.

The rearrangement joins TRBV6-6 to TRBJ2-1, with D maybe TRBD1 (6 bases). This CDR3 is built from 14 residues. Looked up from germline, CDR1 is MNHNY and CDR2 is SVGAGI (reference sequence). V was cut by 5 bases and J by 9 bases, with 17 bases left in between. For the CDR3, the DNA is TGTGCCAGCAGTGCACTGTGGGACAACGGTGAGCAGTTCTTC. This sequence encodes CASSALWDNGEQFF.

This clone was detected once. The V call is TRBV3-1 (or the pseudogene TRBV3-2), the J call TRBJ2-6, with TRBD2 identical over 7 bases. The CDR3 runs 20 residues. Germline loops: CDR1 LGHDT, CDR2 YNNKEL (reference sequence). Trimming took 2 bases from V and 1 from J; bases not matched to a gene: 14. The CDR3 loop is CASSQPEGGETNSGANVLTF. In DNA form, the CDR3 reads TGTGCCAGCAGCCAACCCGAGGGAGGGGAAACAAATTCTGGGGCCAACGTCCTGACTTTC.

The chain employs TRBV30 and TRBJ2-3, with D maybe TRBD1 (6 bases). CDR3 length: 17 residues. With 2 bases removed from V and 2 bases from J, the gap between germline ends came to 20 bases. The germline gives CDR1 GTSNPN, CDR2 SVGIG (reference sequence). CDR3 bases: TGTGCCTGGAGTCGGACAGTAGGCCCCCAACTCACAGATACGCAGTATTTT. Protein product: CAWSRTVGPQLTDTQYF.

The chain links TRBV5-6 to TRBJ2-7; 7 nucleotides agree with TRBD1. This CDR3 is 15 amino acids long. V lost 6 bases, J lost 0 bases, and 9 bases stayed unmatched. The germline gives CDR1 SGHDT, CDR2 YYEEEE. CDR3 sequence reads: CASNPWDSSSYEQYF. CDR3 nucleotides: TGTGCCAGCAACCCCTGGGACAGCAGCTCCTACGAGCAGTACTTC.

The gene calls are TRBV6-1 and TRBJ2-3, with a tentative D call TRBD2 (5 bases). Germline-derived CDR1 and CDR2 are MNHNS and SASEGT. The CDR3 spans 15 residues. The V end lost 1 base, the J end lost 0 bases, and 8 bases lay between the germline ends. The DNA for the CDR3 is TGTGCCAGCAGTGAAGGCAGGAGGAGCACAGATACGCAGTATTTT. As protein: CASSEGRRSTDTQYF.

V and J are TRBV3-1 (or the pseudogene TRBV3-2) and TRBJ1-5; D is undetermined. V lost 5 bases, J lost 4 bases, and 9 bases lay in between. The length of the CDR3 is 13 residues. The V gene's germline CDR1 is LGHDT and CDR2 YNNKEL (reference sequence). The CDR3 bases are TGTGCCAGCAGCGAAACGGTTAATCAGCCCCAGCATTTT. Its translation is CASSETVNQPQHF.

V usage is TRBV4-2 and J usage is TRBJ2-7, with TRBD2 identical over 10 bases. The CDR3 has 17 residues. V lost 3 bases, J lost 5 bases, and 13 bases stayed unmatched. Germline V gives CDR1 LGHNA, CDR2 YNFKEQ. Here the CDR3 reads CASSQAEGLAGVHEQYF. For the CDR3, the DNA is TGTGCCAGCAGCCAGGCGGAGGGGCTAGCGGGAGTCCACGAGCAGTACTTC.

The chain employs TRBV11-3 and TRBJ1-2, with 7 positions matching TRBD1. The CDR3 runs 16 residues. The junction had 9 bases not matched to a gene; V was cut back by 5 bases and J by 0 bases. Germline V gene sequence: CDR1 SGHNT, CDR2 YENEEA. CDR3 coding DNA: TGTGCCAGCAGCCCCGACAGGGTTGGTTCTAACTATGGCTACACCTTC. This encodes CASSPDRVGSNYGYTF. The complete variable domain, with remaining parts taken from reference TRBV11-3 and TRBJ1-2, reads EAGVVQSPRYKIIEKKQPVAFWCNPISGHNTLYWYLQNLGQGPELLIRYENEEAVDDSQLPKDRFSAERLKGVDSTLKIQPAELGDSAVYLCASSPDRVGSNYGYTFGSGTRLTVV.

A remark on this clone: Mismatch with germline at one junction end may stem from a read error. This chain links TRBV7-9 with TRBJ2-1, with no clear D. CDR1 is SEHNR, CDR2 FQNEAQ, per germline (reference sequence). This CDR3 contains 12 residues. The CDR3 sequence is CASSSTYDEQFF. For the CDR3, the DNA is TGTGCCAGCAGCTCCACCTACGATGAGCAGTTCTTC.

This clone was recorded at least ten times. This rearrangement joins TRBV5-1 to TRBJ2-7; 8 positions match TRBD1. This CDR3 comprises 15 residues. Trimming cost V 4 bases and J 0 bases; bases outside gene matches: 6. Germline values: CDR1 SGHRS, CDR2 YFSETQ. Written as DNA, the CDR3 is TGCGCCAGCAGCCTTACAGGGGGAAGCTCCTACGAGCAGTACTTC. This codes for CASSLTGGSSYEQYF.

V and J are TRBV21-1 and TRBJ2-3; TRBD2 is the table's D call, not checked against the DNA. TRBV21-1 is shown as a pseudogene. CDR3 length equals 15 residues. The chain's CDR3 is CASSKSGRNTDTQYF. CDR3 DNA sequence: TGTGCCAGCAGCAAAAGTGGGAGAAACACAGATACGCAGTATTTT.

In DNA form, the CDR3 reads TGTGCCAGCAGCCGACAGGGAAGGAGTACTGAAGCTTTCTTT. It encodes CASSRQGRSTEAFF. The genes are TRBV13 and TRBJ1-1, with 7 positions matching TRBD1. The germline gives CDR1 PRHDT, CDR2 FYEKMQ (reference sequence). J was trimmed by 5 bases and V by 5 bases; bases with no gene match: 8. The CDR3 loop spans 14 amino acids.

The rearrangement links TRBV6-5 to TRBJ1-6; D remains unclear. Germline V CDR1 and CDR2: MNHEY, SVGAGI. The CDR3 loop spans 15 amino acids. V was trimmed by 6 bases and J by 0 bases, leaving 9 bases between them. This chain's CDR3 is CASREMSSYNSPLHF. As DNA, the CDR3 is TGTGCCAGCAGAGAGATGAGCTCCTATAATTCACCCCTCCACTTT.

The chain has TRBV29-1 and TRBJ1-3; D is possibly TRBD1 (6 bases). V lost 6 bases and J 4 bases, leaving 16 bases between the germline ends. This CDR3 comprises 14 residues. Germline V CDR1 and CDR2: SQVTM, ANQGSEA. The CDR3 protein is CSVVGQSDGNTIYF. The DNA for the CDR3 is TGCAGCGTCGTGGGACAATCAGACGGAAACACCATATATTTT.

The CDR3 sequence is CASSIAGTLSGNTIYF. The CDR3 DNA follows: TGTGCCAGTAGTATAGCCGGGACACTATCTGGAAACACCATATATTTT. The chain links TRBV19 to TRBJ1-3, with TRBD1 as a possible D gene (6 bases). With 1 base removed from V and 1 base from J, the gap between germline ends came to 11 bases. Per germline, CDR1 LNHDA and CDR2 SQIVND (reference sequence). This CDR3 comprises 16 residues.

The chain recombines TRBV30 with TRBJ1-4; 7 bases fit TRBD1. Trimming cost V 2 bases and J 3 bases; bases outside gene matches: 6. The CDR3 spans 15 residues. CDR1 is GTSNPN and CDR2 is SVGIG in the germline V gene (reference sequence). CDR3 coding DNA: TGTGCCTGGAGTCCCCCCGGGACAGCTAATGAAAAACTGTTTTTT. Translated: CAWSPPGTANEKLFF.

The chain uses TRBV4-3 and TRBJ2-4; perhaps TRBD2 as D (5 bases). Germline-derived CDR1 and CDR2 are LGHNA and YSLEER. The V gene lost 0 bases and the J gene lost 0 bases, with 12 bases spanning the gap. This CDR3 is 17 amino acids long. The DNA of the CDR3 is TGCGCCAGCAGCCAAGATCATCTAGCCGTAGCCAAAAACATTCAGTACTTC. Encoded protein: CASSQDHLAVAKNIQYF.

The V call is TRBV2, the J call TRBJ1-2; the D is unclear. Trimming pared 6 bases from V and 6 bases from J, leaving 17 bases between. There are 14 residues in the CDR3. Looked up from germline, CDR1 is SNHLY and CDR2 is FYNNEI. The CDR3 is CASSYGEGGNGYTF. CDR3 in DNA: TGTGCCAGCAGCTATGGGGAAGGAGGGAATGGCTACACCTTC.

The chain couples TRBV7-2 to TRBJ1-5; unclear D gene. The germline gives CDR1 SGHTA, CDR2 FQGNSA. Trimming took off 0 bases at V and 0 bases at J, with 12 bases between the two ends. This CDR3 is built from 17 residues. CDR3 residues: CASSLAASFYSNQPQHF. For the CDR3, the DNA is TGTGCCAGCAGCTTAGCTGCCAGTTTTTATAGCAATCAGCCCCAGCATTTT.

The chain uses TRBV4-2 and TRBJ1-4, with D uncertain. This CDR3 is built from 15 residues. The V gene's germline CDR1 is LGHNA and CDR2 YNFKEQ. V was cut by 0 bases and J by 8 bases, with 13 bases left in between. CDR3 amino acids: CASSQDSHAEEKLFF. CDR3 bases: TGTGCCAGCAGCCAAGATTCTCATGCGGAGGAAAAACTGTTTTTT.

This clone is a singleton in its sample. The chain couples TRBV7-2 to TRBJ1-5, with no clear D. The CDR3 spans 15 residues. V was pared by 5 bases and J by 0 bases, with 11 bases between. Germline V CDR1 and CDR2: SGHTA, FQGNSA. The CDR3 bases are TGTGCCAGCAGCCCCGTACAGTATAGCAATCAGCCCCAGCATTTT. Residues: CASSPVQYSNQPQHF.

J is TRBJ2-3 and V is TRBV25-1; D is unclear. Germline V gene sequence: CDR1 MGHDK, CDR2 SYGVNS. There are 13 residues in the CDR3. Trimming removed 4 bases from V and 0 bases from J, with 5 bases in between. The chain's CDR3 is CASSATSTDTQYF. DNA for the CDR3: TGTGCCAGCAGTGCGACTAGCACAGATACGCAGTATTTT.

In its sample, this clone was seen once. The chain couples TRBV5-1 to TRBJ2-7; TRBD1 matches at 7 bases. This CDR3 has 15 amino acids. Germline V gives CDR1 SGHRS, CDR2 YFSETQ. Trimming removed 0 bases from V and 4 bases from J; junction bases left unmatched: 7. As DNA, the CDR3 is TGCGCCAGCAGCTTGGTAGACAGGGTCGTGTACGAGCAGTACTTC. It codes for CASSLVDRVVYEQYF.

The sample holds a few counts of this clone. The chain is built from TRBV28 and TRBJ2-1; tentative D call: TRBD1 (7 bases). V lost 8 bases and J lost 6, with 20 bases in between. Looked up from germline, CDR1 is MDHEN and CDR2 is SYDVKM. The CDR3 spans 15 residues. CDR3 coding DNA: TGTGCCAGCCAGGGGGGTTCTGGCGGGCGCAATGAGCAGTTCTTC. Its protein is CASQGGSGGRNEQFF.

The chain joins TRBV9 to TRBJ1-4, with a possible D match to TRBD1 (5 bases). V was trimmed by 0 bases and J by 9 bases, leaving 9 bases between them. This CDR3 comprises 13 residues. Germline V lookup: CDR1 SGDLS, CDR2 YYNGEE. In DNA form, the CDR3 reads TGTGCCAGCAGCGTAGAGGAGGGGCAAAAACTGTTTTTT. Its translation: CASSVEEGQKLFF.

The chain combines TRBV4-2 with TRBJ2-2; 8 bases match TRBD1. The CDR3 is 16 amino acids. Germline CDR1 is LGHNA and CDR2 is YNFKEQ. With V trimmed by 1 base and J by 5 bases, 6 bases remained unmatched. CDR3: CASSQGAGGETGELFF. In DNA form, the CDR3 reads TGTGCCAGCAGCCAAGGGGCAGGGGGCGAAACCGGGGAGCTGTTTTTT.